This T cell receptor (beta chain) was identified during a study of HIV-infected children after antiretroviral therapy interruption. Study-wide background: EBV and CMV exposure was recorded in most children. Interruption-arm sampling covered weeks 0, 12, interruption end (24 or 48), and about 3 years post-study.

RNA-based 3' RACE libraries used unique molecular identifiers. MiXCR, run by TCRdb on the 3' RACE reads, gives a single entry per CDR3 protein. The sample holds more than 12,000 distinct CDR3 sequences, 3.4% seen once. Germline V CDR1 and CDR2: GTSNPN, SVGIG (reference sequence). There are 20 residues in the CDR3. V lost 0 bases, J lost 10 bases, and 31 bases lay in between. Indicated treatment: PENTA 11 planned treatment interruption arm or continuous ART arm. The table lists this clonotype with many counts. This specimen consisted of CD45RO+ CD8+ T cells from PBMCs, pooled from several time points, obtained from a donor given antiretroviral therapy, either interrupted or continuous. Documented subset: memory CD8+ CD45RO+ CD45RA- T cells. The source of this sequence is a pool of human donors with HIV. The genes are TRBV30 and TRBJ2-6, with D perhaps matching TRBD1 or TRBD2 (5 bases each). For the CDR3, the DNA is TGTGCCTGGAGTGTGGGAGCCTGGGGCGTACCCTACGAGGAAGGAAACGTCCTGACTTTC. Its protein product is CAWSVGAWGVPYEEGNVLTF.